This T cell receptor (beta chain) comes out of a study of T cell responses to AZD1222 COVID-19 vaccine. The CDR3 extends over 16 amino acids. V shed 6 bases and J shed 0 bases, with 16 bases lying between them. Germline V gene sequence: CDR1 LGHNA, CDR2 YNFKEQ. Sequencing was performed with immunoSEQ multiplex PCR; in TCRdb, only in-frame clones are kept and a portion is missing. The sample records about 86,000 clones, 85% to 90% being singletons. The specimen was peripheral blood, collected on day 0 of MenACWY control vaccination. The chain has TRBV4-2 and TRBJ2-3; D remains unclear. This TCR derives from an adult in good health. The CDR3 DNA is TGTGCCAGCAGTAACGGCGGCTCACCTAGCACAGATACGCAGTATTTT. It codes for CASSNGGSPSTDTQYF.